The source of this TCR beta chain is a study of blood T cell repertoires in COVID-19. Libraries were prepared by immunoSEQ multiplex PCR; TCRdb keeps only in-frame clonotypes and omits some of them. Of approximately 340,000 clones detected, approximately 89% appear once; the ten largest clones hold roughly 0.9%. Looked up from germline, CDR1 is GTSNPN and CDR2 is SVGIG (reference sequence). CDR3 size: 18 residues. Losses at the gene ends were 0 bases for V and 1 base for J; bases not matched to a gene: 15. Sequencing was carried out using PBMCs or T cells enriched from blood (not recorded which). The genes are TRBV30 and TRBJ2-7, with 7 nucleotides matching TRBD1. The receptor was isolated from a woman aged 40 to 50 who had been exposed to COVID-19. CDR3 amino acids: CAWSVGYEGALPSYEQYF. CDR3 coding DNA: TGTGCCTGGAGTGTAGGGTACGAGGGGGCACTCCCTTCCTACGAGCAGTACTTC.